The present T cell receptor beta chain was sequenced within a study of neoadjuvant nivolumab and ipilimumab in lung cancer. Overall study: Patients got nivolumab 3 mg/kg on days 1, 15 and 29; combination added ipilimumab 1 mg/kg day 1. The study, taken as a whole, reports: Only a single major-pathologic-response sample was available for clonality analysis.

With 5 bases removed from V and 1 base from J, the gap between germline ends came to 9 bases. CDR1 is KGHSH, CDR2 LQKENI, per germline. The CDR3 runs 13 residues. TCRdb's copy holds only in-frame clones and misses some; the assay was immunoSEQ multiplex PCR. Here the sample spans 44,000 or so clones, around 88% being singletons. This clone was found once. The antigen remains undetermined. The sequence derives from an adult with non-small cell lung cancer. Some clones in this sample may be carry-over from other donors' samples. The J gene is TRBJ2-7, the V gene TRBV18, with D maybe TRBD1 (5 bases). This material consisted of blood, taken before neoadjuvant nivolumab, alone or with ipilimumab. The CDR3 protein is CASSEQDSYEQYF. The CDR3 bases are TGTGCCAGCTCAGAACAGGATTCCTACGAGCAGTACTTC.